The 27 T cell receptor beta chains below all came from one sample that was sequenced in a study of T cells in Graves' hyperthyroidism and ophthalmopathy. Amplified regions were TCR beta CDR3 sequences from RNA transcripts. First-round RT-PCR targeting the TCR CDR3 was performed with the HTBI primer set. TCRdb reprocessed the multiplex PCR reads with MiXCR, giving one entry per CDR3 protein. The sample records about 400,000 distinct CDR3 sequences, roughly an eighth being singletons. Sequencing was performed on blood. The source of these receptors is a woman aged 18-35 years with Graves' hyperthyroidism.

Many counts were recorded for this clonotype. The chain's CDR3 is CASRTGTGGMDTQYF. Here the CDR3 DNA reads TGTGCCAGCAGAACGGGGACAGGGGGTATGGATACGCAGTATTTT. The gene calls are TRBV6-1 and TRBJ2-3; 11 positions agree with TRBD1. V lost 6 bases to trimming and J lost 6 bases; unmatched junction nucleotides: 8. The germline V gene has CDR1 MNHNS and CDR2 SASEGT. The CDR3 totals 15 residues.

The J gene is TRBJ2-1, the V gene TRBV5-4; D not certain. Germline CDR1 SGHNT, CDR2 YYREEE (reference sequence). The V and J ends lost 5 bases and 8 bases respectively, with 14 bases between them. The CDR3 spans 13 residues. The chain's CDR3 is CASSLQPGDEQFF. The CDR3 DNA reads TGTGCCAGCAGTCTACAACCGGGTGATGAGCAGTTCTTC.

This clonotype appeared many times. This chain connects TRBV5-1 to TRBJ2-7; 7 positions match TRBD1. V trimming: 4 bases; J trimming: 0 bases; junction bases outside the gene matches: 10. The length of the CDR3 is 16 residues. Germline V CDR1 and CDR2: SGHRS, YFSETQ. This CDR3 is CASSQPRDRTSYEQYF. The CDR3 DNA reads TGCGCCAGCAGCCAGCCAAGGGACAGAACCTCCTACGAGCAGTACTTC. Full variable domain (outside the CDR3, taken from reference TRBV5-1 and TRBJ2-7): KAGVTQTPRYLIKTRGQQVTLSCSPISGHRSVSWYQQTPGQGLQFLFEYFSETQRNKGNFPGRFSGRQFSNSRSEMNVSTLELGDSALYLCASSQPRDRTSYEQYFGPGTRLTVT.

The chain carries TRBV4-3 and TRBJ2-1, with 7 bases lining up with TRBD2. Trimming removed 0 bases from V and 4 bases from J; junction bases left unmatched: 18. Per the germline V gene, CDR1 is LGHNA and CDR2 is YSLEER. This CDR3 region has 20 residues. CDR3 residues: CASSQDLGWEGTPYYNEQFF. The CDR3 DNA is TGCGCCAGCAGCCAAGATCTCGGCTGGGAGGGGACCCCCTATTACAATGAGCAGTTCTTC.

This clonotype occurred many times. V gene TRBV30 combines with J gene TRBJ1-1; possible D gene TRBD1, 6 bases. The germline CDR1 and CDR2 sequences are GTSNPN and SVGIG (reference sequence). The CDR3 length is 17 residues. V lost 1 base and J 1 base, leaving 19 bases between the germline ends. CDR3 DNA: TGTGCCTGGAGTGGGGGTACAGACAGGAGGACGAACACTGAAGCTTTCTTT. Amino acids: CAWSGGTDRRTNTEAFF. Full variable domain (remainder filled in from reference TRBV30 and TRBJ1-1): SQTIHQWPATLVQPVGSPLSLECTVEGTSNPNLYWYRQAAGRGLQLLFYSVGIGQISSEVPQNLSASRPQDRQFILSSKKLLLSDSGFYLCAWSGGTDRRTNTEAFFGQGTRLTVV.

The chain is built from TRBV4-3 and TRBJ1-6; no clear D. V was cut by 0 bases and J by 0 bases, with 3 bases left in between. The CDR3 is made up of 15 amino acids. Germline-derived CDR1 and CDR2 are LGHNA and YSLEER. The CDR3 region is CASSQDSSYNSPLHF. The CDR3 region has the DNA TGCGCCAGCAGCCAAGACAGCTCCTATAATTCACCCCTCCACTTT.

This clonotype was observed a handful of times. The V and J genes are TRBV9 and TRBJ2-3; unclear D gene. The germline V gene encodes CDR1 SGDLS and CDR2 YYNGEE. This CDR3 has 13 residues. V lost 6 bases to trimming and J lost 1 base, with 9 bases between them. CDR3 sequence (DNA): TGTGCCAGCACATCGTGGGGCACAGATACGCAGTATTTT. The encoded protein is CASTSWGTDTQYF.

This clonotype was found many times. The chain carries TRBV28 and TRBJ2-7; 10 bases agree with TRBD2. With 2 bases clipped from V and 4 bases from J, the junction kept 5 bases outside the gene matches. The germline V gene has CDR1 MDHEN and CDR2 SYDVKM. The CDR3 consists of 15 residues. In DNA form, the CDR3 reads TGTGCCAGCAGTTTAAGGGGGACTAGCGTTTACGAGCAGTACTTC. Amino acid sequence: CASSLRGTSVYEQYF.

In this sample, this clonotype turned up many times. The J gene is TRBJ1-2, the V gene TRBV7-2; TRBD1 aligns across 8 bases. Germline assignment: CDR1 SGHTA and CDR2 FQGNSA. The CDR3 length is 13 residues. After removal of 5 bases from V and 5 bases from J, the junction contained 4 bases not matched to a gene. This chain's CDR3 is CASSETGAYGYTF. The CDR3 region has the DNA TGTGCCAGCAGCGAGACAGGGGCGTATGGCTACACCTTC.

This clonotype occurred many times. The chain uses TRBV30 and TRBJ2-7, with 7 bases identical to TRBD1. Per the germline V gene, CDR1 is GTSNPN and CDR2 is SVGIG (reference sequence). This CDR3 is built from 13 residues. V lost 1 base and J lost 3; bases outside the gene matches: 3. CDR3 bases: TGTGCCTGGAGTGGGGACAGAGACTACGAGCAGTACTTC. Encoded protein: CAWSGDRDYEQYF.

This sequence joins TRBV6-1 and TRBJ2-1; 13 bases agree with TRBD2. The V and J ends lost 8 bases and 12 bases, in that order; junction bases with no gene match: 4. The CDR3 is 12 residues long. CDR1 is MNHNS and CDR2 is SASEGT in the germline V gene. The CDR3, as DNA: TGTGCCAGCTCGGGACTAGCGGGAAGGCAGTTCTTC. Protein: CASSGLAGRQFF.

This clonotype has only a few counts. Possible read error: a much larger clone is one base away. It is likely a read error, because the conserved phenylalanine at the end of the CDR3 is missing. The CDR3 protein is CASSAGTSGRESYNEQFL. In DNA, the CDR3 is TGTGCCAGCAGTGCCGGGACTAGCGGGAGAGAGTCCTACAATGAGCAGTTCCTC. This chain links TRBV12-3 or TRBV12-4 with TRBJ2-1; TRBD2 aligns across 14 bases. V lost 5 bases to trimming and J lost 1 base; unmatched junction nucleotides: 7. The CDR3 loop spans 18 amino acids.

In its sample, this clonotype was seen many times. The J gene is TRBJ2-5, the V gene TRBV20-1; D perhaps matches TRBD2 (7 bases). The germline V and J ends were trimmed by 6 bases and 5 bases, with 19 bases remaining between them. CDR3 length: 14 amino acids. CDR1 and CDR2 (germline): DFQATT, SNEGSKA (reference sequence). CDR3 in amino acids: CSAPTQGGWETQYF. The CDR3 nucleotides read TGCAGTGCCCCCACACAGGGAGGGTGGGAGACCCAGTACTTC.

Concerning this clonotype itself: A much more abundant neighbour one base away suggests this may be a read error. The CDR3 spells CANSLGLAGGSYNEQFF. The DNA for the CDR3 is TGTGCCAACAGCTTAGGACTAGCGGGGGGCTCCTACAATGAGCAGTTCTTC. This chain connects TRBV11-2 to TRBJ2-1; the match to TRBD2 covers 14 bases. Germline V CDR1 and CDR2: SGHAT, FQNNGV. This CDR3 spans 17 amino acids.

There are many counts of this clonotype. The chain joins TRBV20-1 to TRBJ2-7, with D possibly called TRBD1 or TRBD2 (6 bases each). V shed 4 bases and J shed 1 base, with 23 bases lying between them. The CDR3 totals 17 residues. The V gene's germline CDR1 is DFQATT and CDR2 SNEGSKA (reference sequence). The CDR3 sequence is CSATPLEGTTFSYEQYF. The CDR3 DNA reads as TGCAGTGCTACCCCCTTGGAGGGGACAACCTTTTCCTACGAGCAGTACTTC.

This clonotype was counted ten times or more. The chain is built from TRBV2 and TRBJ2-2, with D possibly TRBD2 on 6 matching bases. Germline V gene lookup returns CDR1 SNHLY and CDR2 FYNNEI. The CDR3 sequence is 14 residues long. Trimming shortened V by 3 bases and J by 4 bases, and 9 bases separated the two germline ends. The CDR3 DNA reads as TGTGCCAGCAGTGAGGGACTTTTCACCGGGGAGCTGTTTTTT. This sequence encodes CASSEGLFTGELFF.

In this sample, this clonotype turned up many times. The CDR3 DNA reads as TGTGCCAGCAGCCCAACTAGGGGAAGGAACACTGAAGCTTTCTTT. It is translated as CASSPTRGRNTEAFF. This chain connects TRBV11-2 to TRBJ1-1; D might be TRBD1 (5 bases). V lost 5 bases and J 1 base, leaving 14 bases between the germline ends. Germline-derived CDR1 and CDR2 are SGHAT and FQNNGV. This CDR3 contains 15 residues.

This clonotype occurred a few times. The chain is built from TRBV6-2 or TRBV6-3 and TRBJ1-1; TRBD1 matches at 9 bases. From germline, CDR1 is MNHEY and CDR2 SVGEGT. J gave up 7 bases and V 6 bases, and 9 bases lay outside the gene matches. This CDR3 is built from 14 residues. The chain's CDR3 is CASRTGGLGGEAFF. CDR3 in DNA: TGTGCCAGCAGGACAGGGGGATTGGGTGGTGAAGCTTTCTTT.

The table lists this clonotype with a few counts. The chain employs TRBV19 and TRBJ2-1; 11 bases map to TRBD2. CDR1 LNHDA and CDR2 SQIVND come from the germline V gene (reference sequence). Unmatched junction bases numbered 6, after V lost 10 bases and J lost 1 base. There are 15 residues in the CDR3. The CDR3 DNA reads TGTGCCACCGGGACTAGCGGTAATTCCTACAATGAGCAGTTCTTC. Its translation is CATGTSGNSYNEQFF.

The CDR3 protein is CASSQDKRPSQETQYF. In DNA form, the CDR3 reads TGCGCCAGCAGCCAAGATAAGAGGCCTAGTCAAGAGACCCAGTACTTC. The J gene is TRBJ2-5, the V gene TRBV4-1; D is ambiguous. CDR3 size: 16 residues. CDR1 and CDR2 from the germline V gene are MGHRA and YSYEKL. V lost 0 bases and J lost 2, with 13 bases in between.

This clonotype was observed a handful of times. CDR3 in DNA: TGCAGTGCTAGAAAATTCGGGACTAGCGGGATCCTGGGCTACAATGAGCAGTTCTTC. This gives the protein CSARKFGTSGILGYNEQFF. The chain recombines TRBV20-1 with TRBJ2-1; 13 positions agree with TRBD2. The germline gives CDR1 DFQATT, CDR2 SNEGSKA (reference sequence). The CDR3 loop spans 19 amino acids. V trimming: 2 bases; J trimming: 3 bases; junction bases outside the gene matches: 13.

This clonotype was seen a handful of times. This chain uses TRBV5-6 with TRBJ1-2, with a weak D call TRBD1 (5 bases). The CDR3 covers 14 residues. Germline V gene lookup returns CDR1 SGHDT and CDR2 YYEEEE. V was trimmed by 4 bases and J by 4 bases, leaving 14 bases between them. CDR3 coding DNA: TGTGCCAGCAGCCGGGACTCTAGCCTCTATGGCTACACCTTC. Its translation: CASSRDSSLYGYTF.

In this sample, this clonotype turned up many times. The J gene is TRBJ2-1, the V gene TRBV29-1; TRBD2 is a possible D gene (6 bases). Germline V gene sequence: CDR1 SQVTM, CDR2 ANQGSEA. Trimming removed 8 bases from V and 4 bases from J, with 21 bases in between. This CDR3 has 15 residues. CDR3 bases: TGCAGCCATTTAAGAGGGACTTCGGGTTACAATGAGCAGTTCTTC. This codes for CSHLRGTSGYNEQFF.

This clonotype was counted a few times. This chain uses TRBV20-1 with TRBJ1-5, with TRBD1 identical over 7 bases. CDR1 and CDR2 from the germline V gene are DFQATT and SNEGSKA (reference sequence). The V and J ends lost 3 bases and 5 bases, in that order; junction bases with no gene match: 10. This CDR3 spans 15 amino acids. The CDR3 here is CSARRGTAIYQPQHF. The DNA for the CDR3 is TGCAGTGCTAGGCGGGGGACAGCAATTTATCAGCCCCAGCATTTT.

There are many counts of this clonotype. V gene TRBV11-1 combines with J gene TRBJ2-5; D is perhaps TRBD2 (6 bases). Germline CDR1 reads SGHAT; CDR2 reads FQDESV (reference sequence). The V gene lost 3 bases and the J gene lost 4 bases, with 21 bases spanning the gap. This CDR3 is 17 amino acids long. The CDR3 loop reads CASSFLKGTFGGETQYF. The CDR3 DNA sequence: TGTGCCAGCAGCTTCCTCAAGGGCACCTTCGGGGGAGAGACCCAGTACTTC. The complete variable domain, with remaining parts taken from reference TRBV11-1 and TRBJ2-5, reads EAEVAQSPRYKITEKSQAVAFWCDPISGHATLYWYRQILGQGPELLVQFQDESVVDDSQLPKDRFSAERLKGVDSTLKIQPAELGDSAMYLCASSFLKGTFGGETQYFGPGTRLLVL.

The CDR3 DNA reads TGTGCCAGCAGTTTGGCACGTTTCGAGCAGTACTTC. This gives the protein CASSLARFEQYF. This chain connects TRBV28 to TRBJ2-7; D not resolved. In germline, CDR1 is MDHEN, CDR2 SYDVKM. Trimming removed 3 bases from V and 6 bases from J, with 9 bases in between. There are 12 residues in the CDR3.

The chain carries TRBV20-1 and TRBJ1-6; D is unclear. Germline lookup yields CDR1 DFQATT and CDR2 SNEGSKA (reference sequence). Trimming removed 5 bases from V and 8 bases from J, with 19 bases in between. This CDR3 comprises 15 residues. Here the CDR3 reads CSADHGLDLDSPLHF. CDR3 DNA: TGCAGTGCTGACCACGGACTAGATTTGGATTCACCCCTCCACTTT.